The next 18 T cell receptor beta chains were all read from a single sample in a study of T cells in Graves' hyperthyroidism and ophthalmopathy. TCR beta CDR3 regions were amplified from RNA. Carried out on the TCR CDR3, a first-round RT-PCR used the HTBI primer set. Via MiXCR, TCRdb re-called the multiplex PCR reads, giving one row per CDR3 protein. This repertoire shows hundreds of thousands of distinct CDR3 sequences, around 20% found once; its top ten account for roughly 30%. The specimen sequenced was blood. The source of these receptors is a man aged 30 to 39 with Graves' ophthalmopathy.

This clonotype was observed a few times. The gene calls are TRBV9 and TRBJ2-5, with D tentatively TRBD1 or TRBD2 (5 bases each). The CDR3 is 13 residues long. The V end was cut by 5 bases, the J end by 5 bases, with 13 bases between. The V gene's germline CDR1 is SGDLS and CDR2 YYNGEE. This CDR3 reads CASSGGPPETQYF. CDR3 nucleotide sequence: TGTGCCAGCAGTGGGGGACCCCCTGAGACCCAGTACTTC.

The V call is TRBV12-3 or TRBV12-4, the J call TRBJ1-4; D uncertain. V lost 4 bases and J 0 bases, leaving 12 bases between the germline ends. The CDR3 length is 16 residues. CDR3 sequence: CASSYEGRATNEKLFF. CDR3 nucleotide sequence: TGTGCCAGCAGTTACGAGGGTAGAGCAACTAATGAAAAACTGTTTTTT.

On this clonotype itself: The CDR3 does not close with the conserved phenylalanine or tryptophan, likely indicating a read error. The V and J genes are TRBV10-2 and TRBJ2-7; 10 positions agree with TRBD2. The CDR3 spans 16 residues. Looked up from germline, CDR1 is WSHSY and CDR2 is SAAADI. J lost 1 base, V lost 3 bases, and 6 bases had no gene match. Here the CDR3 reads CASSDSGLARSYEQYL. The CDR3 DNA reads as TGCGCCAGCAGTGATTCGGGACTAGCGAGATCCTACGAGCAGTACTTA.

This chain uses TRBV5-1 with TRBJ2-3; D is possibly TRBD1 (5 bases). Trimming took 0 bases from V and 3 from J, leaving 14 bases between them. The CDR3 is 16 amino acids. The germline V gene has CDR1 SGHRS and CDR2 YFSETQ. CDR3 sequence reads: CASSLVPGLLTDTQYF. CDR3 in DNA: TGCGCCAGCAGCTTGGTGCCAGGGTTGCTTACAGATACGCAGTATTTT.

The chain links TRBV11-1 to TRBJ2-6; D uncertain. Germline CDR1 is SGHAT and CDR2 is FQDESV (reference sequence). V was pared by 11 bases and J by 0 bases, with 14 bases between. The length of the CDR3 is 15 residues. CDR3 residues: CAVLGPYSGANVLTF. The CDR3 DNA follows: TGTGCCGTCCTCGGACCCTACTCTGGGGCCAACGTCCTGACTTTC.

This clonotype was detected only a few times. The genes are TRBV7-9 and TRBJ2-2; D ambiguous. The V gene lost 6 bases and the J gene lost 2 bases, with 4 bases spanning the gap. The CDR3 runs 12 residues. Germline lookup yields CDR1 SEHNR and CDR2 FQNEAQ (reference sequence). CDR3 DNA: TGTGCCAGCAGATTTAACACCGGGGAGCTGTTTTTT. Its protein product is CASRFNTGELFF.

Ten or more counts support this clonotype. The chain joins TRBV28 to TRBJ2-5; D ambiguous. V shed 1 base and J shed 0 bases, with 9 bases lying between them. Germline V gives CDR1 MDHEN, CDR2 SYDVKM. This CDR3 region has 15 residues. The CDR3 sequence is CASSLSVSNQETQYF. CDR3 DNA: TGTGCCAGCAGTTTATCCGTCTCTAACCAAGAGACCCAGTACTTC.

This clonotype was picked up a small number of times. This rearrangement joins TRBV28 to TRBJ2-2; D is undetermined. The CDR3 consists of 17 residues. V lost 2 bases, J lost 6 bases, and 19 bases lay in between. Germline CDR1 is MDHEN and CDR2 is SYDVKM. Here the CDR3 DNA reads TGTGCCAGCAGTTTACCGGGCTCTTCTTTGAGGCCCGGGGAGCTGTTTTTT. Translation gives CASSLPGSSLRPGELFF.

In its sample, this clonotype was seen many times. V is TRBV28 and J is TRBJ1-5; 7 nucleotides agree with TRBD1. Losses at the gene ends were 1 base for V and 2 bases for J; bases not matched to a gene: 5. CDR3 length: 16 amino acids. The germline gives CDR1 MDHEN, CDR2 SYDVKM. CDR3 coding DNA: TGTGCCAGCAGTTTATTAGCAGGGGGTGGCAATCAGCCCCAGCATTTT. Translated, it gives CASSLLAGGGNQPQHF.

To note about this clonotype: Germline and junction disagree at one end, which may indicate a read error. The rearrangement links TRBV7-3 to TRBJ2-1; D call uncertain. CDR1 SGHTA and CDR2 FQGTGA come from the germline V gene. This CDR3 region has 17 residues. In DNA, the CDR3 is TGCGCCAGCAGCCAAGCGCGACTTGCCCAGACCTACAATGAGCAGTTCTTC. Translation: CASSQARLAQTYNEQFF.

The chain links TRBV19 to TRBJ1-5, with D maybe TRBD1 (5 bases). Trimming stripped 1 base from V and 3 bases from J, with 16 bases between. CDR3 length equals 17 residues. Germline lookup yields CDR1 LNHDA and CDR2 SQIVND (reference sequence). The CDR3 coding sequence is TGTGCCAGTAGTATAGTGGGGGTTGGAGGAATCAATCAGCCCCAGCATTTT. Translated, it gives CASSIVGVGGINQPQHF.

This clonotype was recorded many times. The gene calls are TRBV7-3 and TRBJ2-3; 10 positions match TRBD2. Germline trimming cut 2 bases from V and 4 bases from J; bases unmatched to any gene: 6. The germline V gene has CDR1 SGHTA and CDR2 FQGTGA. The CDR3 runs 16 residues. CDR3 DNA: TGTGCCAGCAGCTTATCCGGGACTAGCGTGTCAGATACGCAGTATTTT. Amino acid sequence: CASSLSGTSVSDTQYF.

This clonotype showed up just once. This chain joins TRBV6-2 or TRBV6-3 and TRBJ2-2, with D perhaps being TRBD1 or TRBD2 (5 bases each). The V gene lost 6 bases and the J gene lost 1 base, with 9 bases spanning the gap. The CDR3 is 14 residues long. Per germline, CDR1 MNHEY and CDR2 SVGEGT. For the CDR3, the DNA is TGTGCCAGCAGGGGGACGGAGAACACCGGGGAGCTGTTTTTT. It encodes CASRGTENTGELFF.

This clonotype was recorded many times. V and J are TRBV7-9 and TRBJ2-1; 8 bases are shared with TRBD2. The trim removed 5 bases at V and 2 bases at J, leaving 5 bases unmatched. Germline V lookup: CDR1 SEHNR, CDR2 FQNEAQ (reference sequence). CDR3 size: 15 residues. The CDR3 here is CASSRVAGTYNEQFF. CDR3 in DNA: TGTGCCAGCAGCCGTGTAGCGGGAACCTACAATGAGCAGTTCTTC.

This clonotype has ten or more counts. The CDR3 sequence is CASSLGGGIQETQYF. The CDR3 DNA follows: TGTGCCAGCAGCTTAGGGGGCGGTATTCAAGAGACCCAGTACTTC. The V call is TRBV11-2, the J call TRBJ2-5; a weak D match, TRBD1 (5 bases). V was clipped by 1 base and J by 2 bases, with 11 bases between them. This CDR3 is 15 amino acids long. CDR1 is SGHAT, CDR2 FQNNGV, per germline.

The V and J genes are TRBV6-1 and TRBJ2-1, with 8 bases matching TRBD1. CDR3 length: 17 amino acids. Germline V gene data show CDR1 as MNHNS and CDR2 as SASEGT. The ends lost 6 bases at V and 8 bases at J; junction bases unmatched: 18. The CDR3 sequence: CASRGQGSTGVGDEQFF. The DNA of the CDR3 is TGTGCCAGCAGAGGACAGGGCAGTACGGGAGTAGGCGATGAGCAGTTCTTC.

This clonotype was picked up many times. The rearrangement links TRBV28 to TRBJ1-1; no firm D call. The CDR3 covers 13 residues. From germline, CDR1 is MDHEN and CDR2 SYDVKM. Trimming pared 1 base from V and 7 bases from J, leaving 10 bases between. Written as DNA, the CDR3 is TGTGCCAGCAGTTTATCAGGCAGAAGTGAAGCTTTCTTT. This sequence encodes CASSLSGRSEAFF. Complete variable domain (other parts from reference TRBV28 and TRBJ1-1): DVKVTQSSRYLVKRTGEKVFLECVQDMDHENMFWYRQDPGLGLRLIYFSYDVKMKEKGDIPEGYSVSREKKERFSLILESASTNQTSMYLCASSLSGRSEAFFGQGTRLTVV.

This chain uses TRBV2 with TRBJ1-5, with 7 bases matching TRBD1. The germline V gene encodes CDR1 SNHLY and CDR2 FYNNEI. V shed 6 bases, J shed 6 bases, and the junction held 5 bases outside the gene matches. The CDR3 is 13 amino acids. In DNA, the CDR3 is TGTGCCAGCAGAGACAGGGAGGGTCAGCCCCAGCATTTT. It specifies CASRDREGQPQHF.